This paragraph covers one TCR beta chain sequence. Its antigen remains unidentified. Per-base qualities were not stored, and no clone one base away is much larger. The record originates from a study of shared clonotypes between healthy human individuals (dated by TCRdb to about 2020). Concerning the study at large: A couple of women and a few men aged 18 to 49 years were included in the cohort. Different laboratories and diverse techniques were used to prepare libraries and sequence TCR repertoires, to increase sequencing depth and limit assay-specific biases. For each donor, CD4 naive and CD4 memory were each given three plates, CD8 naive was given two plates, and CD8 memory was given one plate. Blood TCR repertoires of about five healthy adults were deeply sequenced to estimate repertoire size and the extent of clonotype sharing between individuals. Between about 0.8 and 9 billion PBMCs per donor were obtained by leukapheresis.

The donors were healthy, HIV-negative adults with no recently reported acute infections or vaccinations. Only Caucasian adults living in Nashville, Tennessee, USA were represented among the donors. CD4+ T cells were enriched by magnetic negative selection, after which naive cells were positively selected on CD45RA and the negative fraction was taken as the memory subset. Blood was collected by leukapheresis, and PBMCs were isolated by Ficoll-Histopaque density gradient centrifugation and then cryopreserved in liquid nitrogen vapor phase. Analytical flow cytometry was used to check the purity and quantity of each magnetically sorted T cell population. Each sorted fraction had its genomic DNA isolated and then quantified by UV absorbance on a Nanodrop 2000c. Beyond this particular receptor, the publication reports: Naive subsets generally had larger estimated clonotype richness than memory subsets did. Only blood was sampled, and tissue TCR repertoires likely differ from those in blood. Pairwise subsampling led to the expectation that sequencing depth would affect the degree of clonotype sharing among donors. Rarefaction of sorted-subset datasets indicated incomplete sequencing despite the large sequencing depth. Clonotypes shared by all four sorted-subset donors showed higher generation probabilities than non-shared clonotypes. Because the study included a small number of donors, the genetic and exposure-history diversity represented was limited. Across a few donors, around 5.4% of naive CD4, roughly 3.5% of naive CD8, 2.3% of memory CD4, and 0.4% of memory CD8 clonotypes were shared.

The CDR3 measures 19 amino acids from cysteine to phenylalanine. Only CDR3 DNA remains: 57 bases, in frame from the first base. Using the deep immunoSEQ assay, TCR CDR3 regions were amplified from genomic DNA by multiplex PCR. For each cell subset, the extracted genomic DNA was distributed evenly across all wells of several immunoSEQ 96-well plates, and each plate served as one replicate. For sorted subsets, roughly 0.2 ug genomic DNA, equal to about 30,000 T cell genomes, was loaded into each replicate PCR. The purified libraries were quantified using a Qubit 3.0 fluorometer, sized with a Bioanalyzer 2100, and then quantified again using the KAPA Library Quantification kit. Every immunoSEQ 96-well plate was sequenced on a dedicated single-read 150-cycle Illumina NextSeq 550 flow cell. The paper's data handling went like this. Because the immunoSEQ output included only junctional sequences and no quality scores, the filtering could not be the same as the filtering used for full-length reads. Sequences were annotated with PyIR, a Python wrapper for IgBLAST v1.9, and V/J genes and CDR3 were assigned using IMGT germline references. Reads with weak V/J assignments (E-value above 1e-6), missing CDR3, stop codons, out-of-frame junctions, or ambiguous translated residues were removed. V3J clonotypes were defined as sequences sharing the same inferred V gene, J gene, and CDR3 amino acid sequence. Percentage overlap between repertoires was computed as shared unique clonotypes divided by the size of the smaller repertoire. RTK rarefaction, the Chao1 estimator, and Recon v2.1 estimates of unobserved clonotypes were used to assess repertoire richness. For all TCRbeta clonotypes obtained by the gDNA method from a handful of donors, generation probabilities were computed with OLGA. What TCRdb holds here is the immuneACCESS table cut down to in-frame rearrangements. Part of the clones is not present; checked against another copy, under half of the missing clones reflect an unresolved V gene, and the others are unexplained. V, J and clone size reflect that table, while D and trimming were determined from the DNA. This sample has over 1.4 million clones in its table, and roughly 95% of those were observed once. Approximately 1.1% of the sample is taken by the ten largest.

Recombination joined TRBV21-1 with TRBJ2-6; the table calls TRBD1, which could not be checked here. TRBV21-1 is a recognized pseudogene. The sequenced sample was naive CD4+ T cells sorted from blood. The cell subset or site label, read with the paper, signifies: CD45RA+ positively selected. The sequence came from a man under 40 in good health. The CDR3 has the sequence CASSAQGSSRKSGANVLTF. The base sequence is TGTGCCAGCAGCGCCCAGGGATCCTCCAGGAAATCTGGGGCCAACGTCCTGACTTTC.